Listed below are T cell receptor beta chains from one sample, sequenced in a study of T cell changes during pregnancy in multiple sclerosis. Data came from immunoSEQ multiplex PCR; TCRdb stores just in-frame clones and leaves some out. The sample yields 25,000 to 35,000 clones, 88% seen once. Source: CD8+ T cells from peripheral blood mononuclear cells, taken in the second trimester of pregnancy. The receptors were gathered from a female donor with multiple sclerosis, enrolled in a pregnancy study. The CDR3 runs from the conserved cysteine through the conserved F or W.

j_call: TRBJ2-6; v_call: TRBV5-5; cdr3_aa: CASSPLLAKRANVLTF
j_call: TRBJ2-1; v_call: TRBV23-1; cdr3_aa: CASGARAYNEQFF
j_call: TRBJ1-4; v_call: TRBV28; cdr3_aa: CASSLRDLDNEKLFF
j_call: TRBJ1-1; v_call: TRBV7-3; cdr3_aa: CASSLIGTGNTEAFF
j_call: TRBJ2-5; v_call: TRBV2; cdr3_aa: CASSIPGLETQYF
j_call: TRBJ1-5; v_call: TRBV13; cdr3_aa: CASSLGGTQPQHF
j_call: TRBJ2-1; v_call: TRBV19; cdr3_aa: CASSIYGVGREQFF
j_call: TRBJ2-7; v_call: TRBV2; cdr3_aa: CASRFIYEQYF
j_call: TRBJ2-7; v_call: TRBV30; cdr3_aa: CAWSGFSSYEQYF
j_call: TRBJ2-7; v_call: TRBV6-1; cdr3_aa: CASREQVYEQYF
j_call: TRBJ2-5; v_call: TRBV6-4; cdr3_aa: CASSELAGGQETQYF
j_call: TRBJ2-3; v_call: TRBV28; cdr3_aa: CASSPPYAGTTDTQYF
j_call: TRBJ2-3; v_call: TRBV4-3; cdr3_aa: CASSRRTSRTDTQYF
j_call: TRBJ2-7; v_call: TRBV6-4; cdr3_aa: CASSEKAGGLSEQYF
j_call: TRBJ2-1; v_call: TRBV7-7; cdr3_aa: CASSLEDGRGEQFF
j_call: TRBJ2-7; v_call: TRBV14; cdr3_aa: CASSPWGDGSYEQYF
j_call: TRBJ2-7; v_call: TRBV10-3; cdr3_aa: CAISDQTGSYEQYF
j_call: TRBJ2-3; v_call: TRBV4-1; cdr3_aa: CASSQEQPYGEADTQYF
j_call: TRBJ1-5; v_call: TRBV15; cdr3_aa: CATSPGQVGYSNQPQHF
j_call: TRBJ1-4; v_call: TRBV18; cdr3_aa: CASSRIRAAGEKLFF
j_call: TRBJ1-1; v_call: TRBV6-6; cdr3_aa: CASSRDSLNTEAFF
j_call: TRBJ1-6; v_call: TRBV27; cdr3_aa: CASSPRQALQNSPLHF
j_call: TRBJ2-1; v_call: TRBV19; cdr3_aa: CASSIERGGSYNEQFF
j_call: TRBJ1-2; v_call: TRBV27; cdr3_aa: CASSLTGVYGYTF
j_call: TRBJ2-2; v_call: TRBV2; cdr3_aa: CATFDPTGTGELFF
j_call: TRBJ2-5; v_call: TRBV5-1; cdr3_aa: CASSGEGPRGETQYF
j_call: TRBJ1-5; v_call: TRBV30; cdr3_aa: CAFDAGLGQPQHF
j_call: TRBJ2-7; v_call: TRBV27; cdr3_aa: CASSPIRQGATYEQYF
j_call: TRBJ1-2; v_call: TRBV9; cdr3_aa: CASSVEGGYDGYTF
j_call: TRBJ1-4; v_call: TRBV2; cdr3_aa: CASSDPGGASNEKLFF
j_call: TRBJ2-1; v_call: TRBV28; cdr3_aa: CASSFPGVEQFF
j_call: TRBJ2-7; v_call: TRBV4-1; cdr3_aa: CASSLQAGTYEQYF
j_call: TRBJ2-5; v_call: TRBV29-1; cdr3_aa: CSVVASPETQYF
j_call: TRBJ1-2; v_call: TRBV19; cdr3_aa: CASSTPPGQGARSGYTF
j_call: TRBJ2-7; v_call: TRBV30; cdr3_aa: CAYLNPTSGGASPYEQYF
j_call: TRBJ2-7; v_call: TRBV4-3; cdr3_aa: CASSQDLRVRGGLEQYF
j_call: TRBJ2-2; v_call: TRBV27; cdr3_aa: CASSLYFAGELFF
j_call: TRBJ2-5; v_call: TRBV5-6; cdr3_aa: CASSLGLTWETQYF
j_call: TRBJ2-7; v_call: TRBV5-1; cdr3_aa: CASSLWGRAYEQYF
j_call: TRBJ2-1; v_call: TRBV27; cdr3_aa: CASSILAGGVRNEQFF
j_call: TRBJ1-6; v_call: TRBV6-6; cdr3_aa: CALTAGRYNSPLHF